The 9 T cell receptor beta chains given below trace back to one sample, sequenced in a study of blood T cell repertoires in COVID-19 (dated by TCRdb to between 2020 and 2021). Library preparation was by the immunoSEQ multiplex PCR assay. TCRdb re-hosts the immuneACCESS table, in-frame sequences only. Its copies lack some clones; in the studies checked, an unresolved V gene accounts for under half of them, and the cause for the rest is not known. For this sample the table gives about 260,000 clones, of which more than 90% were detected only once. Jointly, the top ten make up 2% to 3% of the sample. The material sequenced was peripheral blood. Every receptor here comes from a person aged 18 to 35 with COVID-19, enrolled during active disease.

The rearrangement uses TRBV4-1 and TRBJ1-1, with TRBD1 identical over 8 bases. J was trimmed by 1 base and V by 4 bases; bases with no gene match: 5. This CDR3 has 15 amino acids. Germline V gene data show CDR1 as MGHRA and CDR2 as YSYEKL. This chain's CDR3 is CASSPTGTGNTEAFF. The CDR3 DNA reads as TGCGCCAGCAGCCCAACGGGGACAGGGAACACTGAAGCTTTCTTT.

This chain uses TRBV18 with TRBJ2-5; 8 positions agree with TRBD1. Germline CDR1 KGHSH, CDR2 LQKENI. The trim removed 5 bases at V and 5 bases at J, leaving 4 bases unmatched. This CDR3 contains 13 residues. Here the CDR3 DNA reads TGTGCCAGCTCAGGGACAGGCGTTGAGACCCAGTACTTC. It codes for CASSGTGVETQYF.

The rearrangement joins TRBV5-1 to TRBJ2-5; the match to TRBD2 covers 8 bases. V gave up 3 bases and J gave up 2 bases; unmatched junction bases: 9. CDR1 and CDR2 from the germline V gene are SGHRS and YFSETQ. This CDR3 is built from 16 residues. The chain's CDR3 is CASSSLGTSGQETQYF. For the CDR3, the DNA is TGCGCCAGCAGCTCACTAGGTACTAGCGGTCAAGAGACCCAGTACTTC.

The chain couples TRBV4-2 to TRBJ2-7; D possibly corresponds to TRBD2 (6 bases). CDR1 is LGHNA, CDR2 YNFKEQ, per germline. V was cut by 4 bases and J by 5 bases, with 18 bases left in between. CDR3 length: 15 residues. This chain's CDR3 is CASSRRASDGNEQYF. As DNA, the CDR3 is TGTGCCAGCAGCCGAAGGGCTAGCGATGGAAACGAGCAGTACTTC.

CDR3 sequence (DNA): TGCAGTGCTAGTCCTCTGTTGGAGACCCAGTACTTC. Its protein product is CSASPLLETQYF. The chain recombines TRBV20-1 with TRBJ2-5; D is unresolved. The CDR3 covers 12 residues. Germline V gene data show CDR1 as DFQATT and CDR2 as SNEGSKA (reference sequence). V lost 3 bases, J lost 5 bases, and 10 bases lay in between.

The chain combines TRBV7-2 with TRBJ1-4; D may be TRBD1 (6 bases). V was shortened by 1 base and J by 0 bases, with 9 bases between the two germline ends. The CDR3 contains 16 residues. Germline CDR1 reads SGHTA; CDR2 reads FQGNSA. The CDR3 DNA reads TGTGCCAGCAGCTTAGGGGACACTCCAACTAATGAAAAACTGTTTTTT. Its protein is CASSLGDTPTNEKLFF. Based on the CDR3 plus reference TRBV7-2 and TRBJ1-4, the full variable domain is GAGVSQSPSNKVTEKGKDVELRCDPISGHTALYWYRQSLGQGLEFLIYFQGNSAPDKSGLPSDRFSAERTGGSVSTLTIQRTQQEDSAVYLCASSLGDTPTNEKLFFGSGTQLSVL.

The table lists this clone with a count of one. The chain joins TRBV5-1 to TRBJ1-1; D gene uncertain. The CDR3 contains 13 residues. Germline lookup yields CDR1 SGHRS and CDR2 YFSETQ. Trimming removed 2 bases from V and 4 bases from J, with 9 bases in between. CDR3 sequence (DNA): TGCGCCAGCAGCTTAGAGGAGTTCACTGAAGCTTTCTTT. Translating gives CASSLEEFTEAFF.

The chain recombines TRBV7-9 with TRBJ2-7, with D unresolved. The CDR3 totals 13 residues. The germline V gene encodes CDR1 SEHNR and CDR2 FQNEAQ (reference sequence). V shed 5 bases and J shed 2 bases, with 10 bases lying between them. The CDR3 is CASSPPQTYEQYF. The DNA of the CDR3 is TGTGCCAGCAGCCCCCCTCAGACCTACGAGCAGTACTTC.

DNA for the CDR3: TGTGCCAGCAGTGAACTGGCGGGAGGGATCACAGATACGCAGTATTTT. It specifies CASSELAGGITDTQYF. The chain combines TRBV6-1 with TRBJ2-3; 9 bases are a match to TRBD2. The CDR3 sequence is 16 residues long. V lost 2 bases and J lost 2; bases outside the gene matches: 5. Germline V lookup: CDR1 MNHNS, CDR2 SASEGT.